Described below is a single T cell receptor (beta chain) sequence and its context. This record belongs to a study of blood T cell repertoires in COVID-19. As for the study in general: The samples span acute and convalescent COVID-19 from the United States, Italy and Spain. The cDNA or gDNA used as material had been derived from T cells, B-cell-depleted T cells, or PBMCs.

Trimming removed 4 bases at V and 1 base at J, with 22 bases between. Germline assignment: CDR1 SGHDN and CDR2 FVKESK. The CDR3 loop spans 18 amino acids. In the authors' workflow: Amplified reference gene primers provided the basis for estimating nucleated cell counts. This table comes from immunoSEQ multiplex PCR, and its TCRdb copy is limited to in-frame clones, with some not included. V, J and clone size reflect that table, while D and trimming were determined from the DNA. The repertoire holds more than 150,000 clones, 75% to 90% seen once, with around 6.1% in the top ten. Sequencing was performed on peripheral blood. The chain recombines TRBV14 with TRBJ1-1, with D possibly being TRBD1 (5 bases). The receptor comes from a woman aged 35 to 49 with acute or convalescent COVID-19. The CDR3 spells CASSPNDIRVTWNTEAFF. The CDR3 bases are TGTGCCAGCAGCCCGAACGACATCAGGGTAACGTGGAACACTGAAGCTTTCTTT.